The 9 T cell receptor beta chains listed next were all sequenced from one sample in a study of human CD8 memory T cell subsets (TCRdb year 2020). A Human TCR Profiling Kit was used to prepare UMI-labeled 5' RACE TCRbeta libraries. Each CDR3 protein sequence appears as one entry after TCRdb reprocessed the reads, and no DNA is included. The sample's own table lists some 7,000 distinct CDR3 sequences. The top ten clonotypes cover roughly 20% of the sample. The sample taken for sequencing was CD8+ T cells from PBMCs. The receptors come from a human donor in good health.

The V and J genes are TRBV6-2 or TRBV6-3 and TRBJ2-1; the D call of TRBD2 rests on TCRdb alone, since no DNA is present to check it. The germline gives CDR1 MNHEY, CDR2 SVGEGT. The CDR3 contains 16 residues. The CDR3 spells CASSYFGAGPRNEQFF.

The chain couples TRBV28 to TRBJ2-1; the D call from TCRdb, TRBD2, cannot be confirmed without DNA. CDR1 MDHEN and CDR2 SYDVKM come from the germline V gene. This CDR3 region has 18 residues. This chain's CDR3 is CASAGLAGRDVSYNEQFF.

The V and J genes are TRBV7-2 and TRBJ2-1; there is no DNA to check the TCRdb D call of TRBD2. Per the germline V gene, CDR1 is SGHTA and CDR2 is FQGNSA. The CDR3 has 15 residues. The CDR3 sequence: CASSLLPSRSDEQFF.

The rearrangement uses TRBV19 and TRBJ2-7; TCRdb picks TRBD2, but there is no DNA to check that call. Germline-derived CDR1 and CDR2 are LNHDA and SQIVND (reference sequence). CDR3 length: 13 residues. This CDR3 reads CASSVAGVGEQYF.

The V and J genes are TRBV28 and TRBJ1-3. Germline V gene data show CDR1 as MDHEN and CDR2 as SYDVKM. The CDR3 contains 14 residues. The CDR3 is CASSYRNSGNTIYF.

The rearrangement links TRBV7-9 to TRBJ2-7; TCRdb proposes TRBD1, but this gene call is untestable without DNA. CDR3 length: 14 residues. The germline V gene encodes CDR1 SEHNR and CDR2 FQNEAQ (reference sequence). The CDR3 spells CAVRRQGSTYEQYF.

V usage is TRBV3-1 and J usage is TRBJ2-7; the D gene TCRdb calls, TRBD2, cannot be checked with no DNA. Looked up from germline, CDR1 is LGHDT and CDR2 is YNNKEL (reference sequence). This CDR3 region has 15 residues. CDR3 residues: CASSQRLAVSDEQYF.

This clonotype is identified as medium-sized from frequency. The CDR3 is CASRLAVDYEQYF. The rearrangement links TRBV5-1 to TRBJ2-7; no DNA is available, so the TRBD2 call from TCRdb remains unchecked. Germline CDR1 SGHRS, CDR2 YFSETQ. CDR3 length equals 13 residues.

V gene TRBV20-1 combines with J gene TRBJ2-3; TCRdb proposes TRBD1, but this gene call is untestable without DNA. Per the germline V gene, CDR1 is DFQATT and CDR2 is SNEGSKA (reference sequence). There are 14 residues in the CDR3. This CDR3 reads CSSPDGDWGDTQYF.